Presented here are 32 T cell receptor beta chains from one specimen sequenced in a study of T cells after yellow fever vaccination (dated by TCRdb to 2018 to 2020). The meaning of the sample's treatment or condition label: live attenuated yellow fever vaccine strain. The library was obtained by 5' RACE. TCRdb names Illumina HiSeq 2500 as the instrument used. TCRdb handled the public reads itself, with Q25 trimming in fastp and clone calling in MiXCR, and kept productive beta chains. Each record represents a unique CDR3 protein, reported with the most common genes and DNA among its rows. This sample has under 700,000 distinct CDR3 sequences in its table, and roughly a sixth of those were observed once. The top ten clones comprise around a sixth of the sample. Sequences were derived from PBMCs, sampled about 5 days after the first yellow fever vaccination. All receptors derive from a man between 18 and 29 years old who received the YFV17D yellow fever vaccine.

This clonotype appeared a few times. The chain links TRBV10-3 to TRBJ1-1; D possibly corresponds to TRBD1 (6 bases). The CDR3 covers 15 residues. Trimming removed 3 bases from V and 1 base from J, with 12 bases in between. Germline CDR1 ENHRY, CDR2 SYGVKD. The CDR3 loop is CAISERGGENTEAFF. CDR3 coding DNA: TGTGCCATCAGTGAACGGGGGGGCGAGAACACTGAAGCTTTCTTT.

The V and J genes are TRBV12-3 or TRBV12-4 and TRBJ2-3; 13 bases match TRBD2. The CDR3 consists of 14 residues. V trimming: 6 bases; J trimming: 6 bases; junction bases outside the gene matches: 3. CDR3 DNA: TGTGCCAGCAGGATGACTAGCGGGGGGGATACGCAGTATTTT. Protein sequence: CASRMTSGGDTQYF.

The rearrangement uses TRBV6-1 and TRBJ2-7, with unresolved D. V gave up 6 bases and J gave up 2 bases, with 14 bases separating them. The CDR3 totals 14 residues. The germline CDR1 and CDR2 sequences are MNHNS and SASEGT. The CDR3 DNA follows: TGTGCCAGCAGATTGACGGAGCTTACCTACGAGCAGTACTTC. Its protein is CASRLTELTYEQYF.

The V call is TRBV11-3, the J call TRBJ2-1; possibly TRBD1 for D (5 bases). Germline CDR1 reads SGHNT; CDR2 reads YENEEA. V was clipped by 0 bases and J by 7 bases, with 7 bases between them. The CDR3 contains 13 residues. The CDR3 here is CASSLEQENEQFF. The CDR3 DNA sequence: TGTGCCAGCAGCTTAGAACAGGAGAATGAGCAGTTCTTC.

This clonotype came up a few times. The chain links TRBV7-8 to TRBJ2-3, with D possibly matching TRBD2 (5 bases). The germline V gene has CDR1 SGHVS and CDR2 FQNEAQ. The CDR3 totals 15 residues. With 2 bases removed from V and 2 bases from J, the gap between germline ends came to 11 bases. As DNA, the CDR3 is TGTGCCAGCAGCTTATTTGCGGGCCTCACAGATACGCAGTATTTT. It yields the protein CASSLFAGLTDTQYF.

This chain connects TRBV7-3 to TRBJ2-1; D possibly corresponds to TRBD2 (5 bases). The CDR3 spans 14 residues. Germline V lookup: CDR1 SGHTA, CDR2 FQGTGA. Trimming cost V 1 base and J 3 bases, with 7 bases left between them. Here the CDR3 reads CASSLNGDYNEQFF. CDR3 bases: TGTGCCAGCAGCTTAAACGGGGACTACAATGAGCAGTTCTTC.

The chain employs TRBV4-1 and TRBJ2-4; D uncertain. The germline V gene has CDR1 MGHRA and CDR2 YSYEKL. The CDR3 length is 14 residues. Between the trimmed V and J ends, which lost 5 bases and 0 bases, there was a span of 8 bases. The CDR3 DNA follows: TGCGCCAGCAGCGCCCAGAAAGCCAAAAACATTCAGTACTTC. Protein: CASSAQKAKNIQYF.

The chain has TRBV4-3 and TRBJ1-3; 8 bases map to TRBD1. The germline gives CDR1 LGHNA, CDR2 YSLEER. V shed 3 bases, J shed 5 bases, and the junction held 6 bases outside the gene matches. This CDR3 has 15 amino acids. This CDR3 reads CASSHDRGLRNTIYF. The DNA for the CDR3 is TGCGCCAGCAGCCACGACAGGGGATTGAGAAACACCATATATTTT.

CDR3: CASSPLPGRRVDGYTF. The DNA of the CDR3 is TGTGCCAGCAGTCCTCTCCCGGGACGCCGTGTTGATGGCTACACCTTC. The genes are TRBV6-2 or TRBV6-3 and TRBJ1-2; TRBD1 is a possible D gene (5 bases). Germline CDR1 is MNHEY and CDR2 is SVGEGT. This CDR3 comprises 16 residues. The V and J ends lost 5 bases and 6 bases respectively, with 22 bases between them.

The table lists this clonotype with many counts. V and J are TRBV20-1 and TRBJ1-6, with 9 nucleotides matching TRBD1. Germline V gene data show CDR1 as DFQATT and CDR2 as SNEGSKA (reference sequence). The CDR3 extends over 11 amino acids. The CDR3 DNA reads TGCAGGGGACAGGGTGATTCACCCCTCCACTTT. Residues: CRGQGDSPLHF.

The chain recombines TRBV5-4 with TRBJ1-6; D not certain. This CDR3 spans 15 amino acids. Trimming shortened V by 0 bases and J by 7 bases, and 11 bases separated the two germline ends. Per germline, CDR1 SGHNT and CDR2 YYREEE (reference sequence). The CDR3 nucleotides read TGTGCCAGCAGCTTGGCGGCAGGCAACAATTCACCCCTCCACTTT. Residues: CASSLAAGNNSPLHF.

J is TRBJ2-1 and V is TRBV7-2; no clear D. Germline assignment: CDR1 SGHTA and CDR2 FQGNSA. The CDR3 spans 14 residues. Trimming left V 5 bases short and J 4 bases short, with 12 bases between. CDR3 sequence reads: CASSHEARYNEQFF. The CDR3 DNA is TGTGCCAGCAGCCACGAGGCTAGATACAATGAGCAGTTCTTC.

The chain is built from TRBV5-4 and TRBJ2-6, with 7 bases matching TRBD1. The CDR3 sequence is 16 residues long. Germline trimming cut 6 bases from V and 4 bases from J; bases unmatched to any gene: 10. The germline V gene encodes CDR1 SGHNT and CDR2 YYREEE (reference sequence). The CDR3 region has the DNA TGTGCCAGCAACGACCGAACAGGGGTCGGGGCCAACGTCCTGACTTTC. It yields the protein CASNDRTGVGANVLTF.

V and J are TRBV12-3 or TRBV12-4 and TRBJ1-3; no clear D. The CDR3 sequence is 16 residues long. The ends were cut back, 5 bases at V and 0 bases at J, with 14 bases in the middle. CDR3 sequence reads: CASSPVRGFSGNTIYF. The CDR3 DNA is TGTGCCAGCAGTCCCGTTCGGGGTTTCTCTGGAAACACCATATATTTT.

This clonotype showed up just a few times. This sequence joins TRBV29-1 and TRBJ2-3; no clear D gene. This CDR3 region has 15 residues. CDR1 and CDR2 from the germline V gene are SQVTM and ANQGSEA. The V end lost 1 base, the J end lost 2 bases, and 13 bases lay between the germline ends. CDR3 sequence reads: CSVEGGPYSTDTQYF. The CDR3 coding sequence is TGCAGCGTTGAAGGCGGCCCTTACTCCACAGATACGCAGTATTTT.

The rearrangement uses TRBV7-2 and TRBJ2-2; 15 positions agree with TRBD2. Trimming at V came to 5 bases and at J to 9 bases, leaving 7 bases not matched to a gene. The germline V gene encodes CDR1 SGHTA and CDR2 FQGNSA. This CDR3 is 16 amino acids long. CDR3 nucleotides: TGTGCCAGCAGCGGAGGGACTAGCGGGGGGAGTCGGGAGCTGTTTTTT. Its translation: CASSGGTSGGSRELFF.

This clonotype occurred many times. J is TRBJ2-3 and V is TRBV5-1; 8 bases fit TRBD1. Trimming removed 4 bases from V and 4 bases from J; junction bases left unmatched: 8. CDR3 length: 15 residues. The germline CDR1 and CDR2 sequences are SGHRS and YFSETQ. The CDR3 sequence: CASSPRTGISDTQYF. The CDR3 DNA sequence: TGCGCCAGCAGCCCCCGGACAGGGATATCAGATACGCAGTATTTT. Based on the CDR3 plus reference TRBV5-1 and TRBJ2-3, the full variable domain is KAGVTQTPRYLIKTRGQQVTLSCSPISGHRSVSWYQQTPGQGLQFLFEYFSETQRNKGNFPGRFSGRQFSNSRSEMNVSTLELGDSALYLCASSPRTGISDTQYFGPGTRLTVL.

This clonotype appeared a few times. This chain uses TRBV10-3 with TRBJ2-2; D is ambiguous. The V and J ends lost 6 bases and 6 bases respectively, with 11 bases between them. Looked up from germline, CDR1 is ENHRY and CDR2 is SYGVKD. CDR3 length: 13 residues. This chain's CDR3 is CAIRAESSGELFF. Written as DNA, the CDR3 is TGTGCCATCAGGGCTGAGAGCTCCGGGGAGCTGTTTTTT.

At least ten counts were recorded for this clonotype. J is TRBJ1-2 and V is TRBV5-6, with TRBD1 as a possible D gene (6 bases). This CDR3 is built from 12 residues. Germline CDR1 reads SGHDT; CDR2 reads YYEEEE. Trimming took 1 base from V and 7 from J, leaving 8 bases between them. The CDR3 protein is CASSLQGPGYTF. For the CDR3, the DNA is TGTGCCAGCAGCTTGCAGGGGCCTGGCTACACCTTC.

In its sample, this clonotype was seen a few times. CDR3: CASSRDRDYDGYTF. The CDR3, as DNA: TGCGCCAGCAGCCGGGACAGGGATTACGATGGCTACACCTTC. V is TRBV5-1 and J is TRBJ1-2; TRBD1 aligns across 9 bases. Germline values: CDR1 SGHRS, CDR2 YFSETQ. Germline trimming cut 4 bases from V and 6 bases from J; bases unmatched to any gene: 7. CDR3 length equals 14 residues. Combining the CDR3 with reference TRBV5-1 and TRBJ1-2 gives the whole variable domain KAGVTQTPRYLIKTRGQQVTLSCSPISGHRSVSWYQQTPGQGLQFLFEYFSETQRNKGNFPGRFSGRQFSNSRSEMNVSTLELGDSALYLCASSRDRDYDGYTFGSGTRLTVV.

This clonotype was picked up a small number of times. CDR3 nucleotide sequence: TGCAGTGCTAGAGCGGCACAGGGGGCGGGGGAGACCCAGTACTTC. Amino acid sequence: CSARAAQGAGETQYF. The chain links TRBV20-1 to TRBJ2-5, with 9 bases matching TRBD1. The CDR3 loop spans 15 amino acids. Germline V lookup: CDR1 DFQATT, CDR2 SNEGSKA (reference sequence). V shed 1 base and J 5 bases; nucleotides not matched to a gene: 8.

This clonotype has just a few counts. V usage is TRBV4-2 and J usage is TRBJ2-2, with D uncertain. CDR1 is LGHNA, CDR2 YNFKEQ, per germline. The CDR3 has 16 residues. Trimming took 0 bases from V and 1 from J, leaving 9 bases between them. DNA for the CDR3: TGTGCCAGCAGCCAAGAAGGGCAGGTGAACACCGGGGAGCTGTTTTTT. This gives the protein CASSQEGQVNTGELFF.

The CDR3 spells CASSSILLQDRGDYGYTF. The CDR3 DNA reads as TGTGCCAGCAGCTCGATATTACTACAGGACAGGGGCGACTATGGCTACACCTTC. The V call is TRBV4-2, the J call TRBJ1-2, with TRBD1 identical over 9 bases. V was pared by 5 bases and J by 3 bases, with 16 bases of the junction left unmatched. Per the germline V gene, CDR1 is LGHNA and CDR2 is YNFKEQ. This CDR3 has 18 amino acids.

The rearrangement links TRBV10-2 to TRBJ2-1; TRBD1 matches 8 bases. V was pared by 6 bases and J by 7 bases, with 8 bases of the junction left unmatched. Germline V gene sequence: CDR1 WSHSY, CDR2 SAAADI. This CDR3 comprises 14 residues. The CDR3, as DNA: TGCGCCAGCAGCGAGGGCAGGGGGCCAAATGAGCAGTTCTTC. This codes for CASSEGRGPNEQFF.

This chain links TRBV20-1 with TRBJ1-6; D not resolved. CDR3 length equals 14 residues. Germline V gene sequence: CDR1 DFQATT, CDR2 SNEGSKA (reference sequence). Trimming took 3 bases from V and 0 from J, leaving 6 bases between them. For the CDR3, the DNA is TGCAGTGCTAGTCTAAGCTCCTATAATTCACCCCTCCACTTT. Translated, it gives CSASLSSYNSPLHF.

The V gene is TRBV10-3, the J gene TRBJ2-1, with D possibly matching TRBD1 (5 bases). CDR1 and CDR2 (germline): ENHRY, SYGVKD. This CDR3 region has 14 residues. The V and J ends lost 10 bases and 5 bases respectively, with 18 bases between them. The CDR3 sequence is CATLGVAGNNEQFF. In nucleotides, the CDR3 is TGTGCCACTTTAGGGGTCGCAGGGAACAATGAGCAGTTCTTC.

At least ten counts were recorded for this clonotype. V and J are TRBV12-3 or TRBV12-4 and TRBJ2-3, with 8 bases matching TRBD1. Trimming at V came to 4 bases and at J to 2 bases, leaving 5 bases not matched to a gene. The CDR3 spans 15 residues. CDR3 DNA sequence: TGTGCCAGCAGTTCCGGACAGGGACCCACAGATACGCAGTATTTT. Its translation: CASSSGQGPTDTQYF.

This clonotype showed up just a few times. The V call is TRBV5-6, the J call TRBJ2-3, with D perhaps matching TRBD1 (6 bases). Germline CDR1 and CDR2: SGHDT and YYEEEE. This CDR3 comprises 16 residues. Trimming pared 0 bases from V and 0 bases from J, leaving 11 bases between. DNA of the CDR3: TGTGCCAGCAGCTTGGTCTGGGGGCGGAGCACAGATACGCAGTATTTT. Protein: CASSLVWGRSTDTQYF.

The rearrangement links TRBV19 to TRBJ1-5; the D gene is possibly TRBD1 (5 bases). Trimming shortened V by 3 bases and J by 7 bases, and 13 bases separated the two germline ends. Per germline, CDR1 LNHDA and CDR2 SQIVND (reference sequence). The length of the CDR3 is 14 residues. The CDR3 nucleotides are TGTGCCAGTAGTATGGAGGGGAGAAGGCAGCCCCAGCATTTT. Encoded protein: CASSMEGRRQPQHF.

J is TRBJ2-3 and V is TRBV6-6; 8 bases line up with TRBD2. The germline gives CDR1 MNHNY, CDR2 SVGAGI (reference sequence). The V and J ends lost 2 bases and 6 bases, in that order; junction bases with no gene match: 1. There are 13 residues in the CDR3. CDR3 DNA sequence: TGTGCCAGCAGTTACGCTAGCGGGGATACGCAGTATTTT. This encodes CASSYASGDTQYF.

The rearrangement joins TRBV6-1 to TRBJ2-6; D perhaps matches TRBD1 (5 bases). Germline V lookup: CDR1 MNHNS, CDR2 SASEGT. Trimming shortened V by 4 bases and J by 0 bases, and 10 bases separated the two germline ends. The CDR3 sequence is 16 residues long. The CDR3 coding sequence is TGTGCCAGCAGTGCCCGACAGTTCTCTGGGGCCAACGTCCTGACTTTC. Amino acid sequence: CASSARQFSGANVLTF.

This clonotype was observed at least ten times. CDR3 nucleotide sequence: TGTGCCAGCAGCGTTTCGGGGGGAGATACGCAGTATTTT. Its protein is CASSVSGGDTQYF. The rearrangement joins TRBV12-3 or TRBV12-4 to TRBJ2-3; 7 bases align to TRBD2. Trimming removed 6 bases from V and 5 bases from J; junction bases left unmatched: 5. The CDR3 is 13 residues long.